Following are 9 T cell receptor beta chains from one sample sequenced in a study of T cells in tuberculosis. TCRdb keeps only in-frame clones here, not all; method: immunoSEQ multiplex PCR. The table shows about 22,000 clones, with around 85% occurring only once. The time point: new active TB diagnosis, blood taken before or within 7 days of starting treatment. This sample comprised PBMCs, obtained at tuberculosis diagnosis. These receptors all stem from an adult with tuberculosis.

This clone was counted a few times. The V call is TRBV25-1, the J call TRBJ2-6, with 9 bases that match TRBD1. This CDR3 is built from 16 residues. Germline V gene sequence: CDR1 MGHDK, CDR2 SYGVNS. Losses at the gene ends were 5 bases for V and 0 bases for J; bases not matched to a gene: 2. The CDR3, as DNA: TGTGCCAGCAGTAAGACAGGGGGCTCTGGGGCCAACGTCCTGACTTTC. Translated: CASSKTGGSGANVLTF.

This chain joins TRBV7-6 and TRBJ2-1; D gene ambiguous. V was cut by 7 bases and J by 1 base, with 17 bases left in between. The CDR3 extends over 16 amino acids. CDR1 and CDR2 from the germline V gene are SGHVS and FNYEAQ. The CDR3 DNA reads TGTGCCAGCAAGCTAGGAGACCCTTGGTCCTACAATGAGCAGTTCTTC. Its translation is CASKLGDPWSYNEQFF. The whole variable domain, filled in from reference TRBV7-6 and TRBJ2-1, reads GAGVSQSPRYKVTKRGQDVALRCDPISGHVSLYWYRQALGQGPEFLTYFNYEAQQDKSGLPNDRFSAERPEGSISTLTIQRTEQRDSAMYRCASKLGDPWSYNEQFFGPGTRLTVL.

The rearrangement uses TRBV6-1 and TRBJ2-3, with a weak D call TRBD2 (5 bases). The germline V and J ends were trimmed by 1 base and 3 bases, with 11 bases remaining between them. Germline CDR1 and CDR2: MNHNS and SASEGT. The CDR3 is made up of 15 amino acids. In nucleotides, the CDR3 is TGTGCCAGCAGTGAAGGGGGAGTAAGGACAGATACGCAGTATTTT. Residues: CASSEGGVRTDTQYF.

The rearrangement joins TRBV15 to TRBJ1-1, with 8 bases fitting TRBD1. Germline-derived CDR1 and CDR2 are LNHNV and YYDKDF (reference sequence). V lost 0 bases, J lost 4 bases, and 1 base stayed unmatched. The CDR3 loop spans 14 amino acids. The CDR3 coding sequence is TGTGCCACCAGCAGAGAGCAGGGGGCCACTGAAGCTTTCTTT. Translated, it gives CATSREQGATEAFF.

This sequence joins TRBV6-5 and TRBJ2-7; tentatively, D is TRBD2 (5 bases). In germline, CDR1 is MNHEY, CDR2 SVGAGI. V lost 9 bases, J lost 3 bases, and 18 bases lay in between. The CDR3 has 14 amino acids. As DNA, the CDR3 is TGTGCCAGTCGGCGGGTCGAGGGATTCTACGAGCAGTACTTC. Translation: CASRRVEGFYEQYF.

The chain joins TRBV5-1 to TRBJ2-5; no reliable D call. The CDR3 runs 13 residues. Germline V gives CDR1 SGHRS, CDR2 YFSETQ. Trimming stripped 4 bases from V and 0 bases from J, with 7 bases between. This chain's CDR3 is CASSLTYQETQYF. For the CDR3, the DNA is TGCGCCAGCAGCCTTACTTACCAAGAGACCCAGTACTTC.

DNA for the CDR3: TGTGCCAGCAGCTTAGTAGGGAGTGCCGGGGAGCTGTTTTTT. This translates into CASSLVGSAGELFF. The chain couples TRBV11-2 to TRBJ2-2; D may be TRBD2 (5 bases). This CDR3 is 14 amino acids long. Germline V CDR1 and CDR2: SGHAT, FQNNGV. V dropped 1 base and J dropped 6 bases, with 9 bases sitting between them.

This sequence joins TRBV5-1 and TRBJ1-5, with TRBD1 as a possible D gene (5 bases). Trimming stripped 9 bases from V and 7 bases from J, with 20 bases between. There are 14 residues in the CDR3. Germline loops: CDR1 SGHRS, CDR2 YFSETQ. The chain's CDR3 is CAIRRGEGGQPQHF. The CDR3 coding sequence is TGCGCCATCCGACGGGGGGAAGGAGGACAGCCCCAGCATTTT.

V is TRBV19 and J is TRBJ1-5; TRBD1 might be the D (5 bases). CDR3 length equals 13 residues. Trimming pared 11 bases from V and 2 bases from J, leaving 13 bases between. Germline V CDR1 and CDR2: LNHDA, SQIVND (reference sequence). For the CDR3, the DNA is TGTGCCGGGGGGTTGGGGGGCAATCAGCCCCAGCATTTT. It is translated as CAGGLGGNQPQHF.